The 19 T cell receptor beta chains reported below all come from one sample, sequenced in a study of metastatic and nonmetastatic thyroid tumors. No treatment of any kind had been given to any patient before thyroid surgery. TCRdb ran MiXCR on the PCR reads. The table records more than 90,000 clones, about 13% of them present only once. Sequencing was performed on blood. Source of these receptors: a female donor with papillary thyroid cancer or a benign thyroid nodule (not recorded which). Some clones in this sample may be carry-over from other donors' samples.

This clone occurred many times. The sample contains more than one DNA sequence encoding this CDR3. This rearrangement joins TRBV5-1 to TRBJ2-1; D gene ambiguous. This CDR3 spans 13 amino acids. Looked up from germline, CDR1 is SGHRS and CDR2 is YFSETQ. V was trimmed by 3 bases and J by 8 bases, leaving 12 bases between them. CDR3 in DNA: TGCGCCAGCAGCTCCCATCAAGGCTATGAGCAGTTCTTC. This sequence encodes CASSSHQGYEQFF. Complete variable domain (other parts from reference TRBV5-1 and TRBJ2-1): KAGVTQTPRYLIKTRGQQVTLSCSPISGHRSVSWYQQTPGQGLQFLFEYFSETQRNKGNFPGRFSGRQFSNSRSEMNVSTLELGDSALYLCASSSHQGYEQFFGPGTRLTVL.

This clone came up many times. The J gene is TRBJ2-3, the V gene TRBV4-3; TRBD2 matches 7 bases. Trimming cost V 6 bases and J 2 bases; bases outside gene matches: 5. This CDR3 is built from 14 residues. Germline values: CDR1 LGHNA, CDR2 YSLEER. This CDR3 is CASRRGLNTDTQYF. In DNA form, the CDR3 reads TGCGCCAGCAGGAGGGGACTAAACACAGATACGCAGTATTTT.

Ten or more counts support this clone. The genes are TRBV11-2 and TRBJ2-2, with 7 nucleotides matching TRBD1. Germline V gene sequence: CDR1 SGHAT, CDR2 FQNNGV. Unmatched junction bases numbered 1, after V lost 3 bases and J lost 0 bases. The CDR3 is 15 amino acids. CDR3 sequence reads: CASSFGQANTGELFF. In nucleotides, the CDR3 is TGTGCCAGCAGCTTTGGACAGGCGAACACCGGGGAGCTGTTTTTT. Full variable domain (missing parts from reference TRBV11-2 and TRBJ2-2): EAGVAQSPRYKIIEKRQSVAFWCNPISGHATLYWYQQILGQGPKLLIQFQNNGVVDDSQLPKDRFSAERLKGVDSTLKIQPAKLEDSAVYLCASSFGQANTGELFFGEGSRLTVL.

This clone occurred many times. This chain links TRBV7-3 with TRBJ2-1; no clear D gene. CDR1 is SGHTA, CDR2 FQGTGA, per germline. CDR3 length equals 14 residues. V lost 5 bases to trimming and J lost 6 bases, with 14 bases between them. CDR3 in DNA: TGTGCCAGCAGCCGAGACCCAACGAGCAATGAGCAGTTCTTC. Protein product: CASSRDPTSNEQFF.

The chain carries TRBV6-1 and TRBJ1-2; D unclear. From germline, CDR1 is MNHNS and CDR2 SASEGT. Trimming left V 6 bases short and J 7 bases short, with 24 bases between. The CDR3 spans 16 residues. In nucleotides, the CDR3 is TGTGCCAGCAGCCTATCCTACGCCGGGCCCTTAGGTGGCTACACCTTC. As protein: CASSLSYAGPLGGYTF.

The table lists this clone with many counts. This chain uses TRBV7-2 with TRBJ2-1; tentative D call: TRBD1 (7 bases). The CDR3 is made up of 16 amino acids. Trimming removed 4 bases at V and 3 bases at J, with 16 bases between. CDR1 is SGHTA, CDR2 FQGNSA, per germline. For the CDR3, the DNA is TGTGCCAGCAGCTCCCCCCAGGGGGGCTTCTACAATGAGCAGTTCTTC. Translated: CASSSPQGGFYNEQFF.

This clone has at least ten counts. The chain has TRBV5-1 and TRBJ1-4; no definite D call. The V end was cut by 5 bases, the J end by 9 bases, with 20 bases between. The CDR3 sequence is 15 residues long. Per germline, CDR1 SGHRS and CDR2 YFSETQ. The CDR3 DNA reads as TGCGCCAGCAGAGGTGCGGGCGCCATGAGTAAAAAACTGTTTTTT. Translation gives CASRGAGAMSKKLFF.

This clone was seen ten or more times. The chain joins TRBV19 to TRBJ2-7, with 10 positions matching TRBD2. This CDR3 has 14 residues. The V segment lost 9 bases and the J segment 5 bases; nucleotides outside the gene matches: 10. Germline values: CDR1 LNHDA, CDR2 SQIVND (reference sequence). The DNA for the CDR3 is TGTGCCAGCAAACTCAGCGGGAGGGCCGACGAGCAGTACTTC. As protein: CASKLSGRADEQYF. Full variable domain (missing parts from reference TRBV19 and TRBJ2-7): DGGITQSPKYLFRKEGQNVTLSCEQNLNHDAMYWYRQDPGQGLRLIYYSQIVNDFQKGDIAEGYSVSREKKESFPLTVTSAQKNPTAFYLCASKLSGRADEQYFGPGTRLTVT.

This clone was seen ten or more times. The chain has TRBV5-6 and TRBJ1-1; D is undetermined. Germline loops: CDR1 SGHDT, CDR2 YYEEEE. V gave up 5 bases and J gave up 10 bases, with 18 bases separating them. This CDR3 spans 13 amino acids. Written as DNA, the CDR3 is TGTGCCAGCAGTCAAAAGGGAGCCTCGGGAGCTTTCTTT. Protein sequence: CASSQKGASGAFF.

This clone was seen many times. Since a much larger clone is just one base distant, this may be a read error. Distinct nucleotide sequences in the sample also encode this CDR3. V gene TRBV11-2 combines with J gene TRBJ2-7; weak D call: TRBD1 (6 bases). The CDR3 is 16 amino acids. CDR1 and CDR2 from the germline V gene are SGHAT and FQNNGV. The CDR3 bases are TGTGCCAGCAGCTTACGACCCGGAACAGGGTCCTCCGAGCAGTACTTC. Its translation: CASSLRPGTGSSEQYF. Filled out from reference TRBV11-2 and TRBJ2-7, the complete variable domain reads EAGVAQSPRYKIIEKRQSVAFWCNPISGHATLYWYQQILGQGPKLLIQFQNNGVVDDSQLPKDRFSAERLKGVDSTLKIQPAKLEDSAVYLCASSLRPGTGSSEQYFGPGTRLTVT.

Judged by abundance, this clone is medium-sized. The V call is TRBV15, the J call TRBJ2-1, with a tentative D call TRBD2 (5 bases). The CDR3 length is 14 residues. The germline V gene has CDR1 LNHNV and CDR2 YYDKDF (reference sequence). The V end lost 3 bases, the J end lost 8 bases, and 14 bases lay between the germline ends. In nucleotides, the CDR3 is TGTGCCACCAGCAGTCCGGAGGTCCTCGATGAGCAGTTCTTC. The encoded protein is CATSSPEVLDEQFF.

In this sample, this clone turned up once. The rearrangement uses TRBV5-1 and TRBJ2-5, with D maybe TRBD2 (5 bases). Germline CDR1 reads SGHRS; CDR2 reads YFSETQ. Deletions cut 4 bases from V and 2 bases from J, with 15 bases between. The CDR3 spans 15 residues. The CDR3 DNA is TGCGCCAGCAGCAGATCGGGGTCCGCACAAGAGACCCAGTACTTC. The encoded protein is CASSRSGSAQETQYF. The whole variable domain, remainder taken from reference TRBV5-1 and TRBJ2-5, is KAGVTQTPRYLIKTRGQQVTLSCSPISGHRSVSWYQQTPGQGLQFLFEYFSETQRNKGNFPGRFSGRQFSNSRSEMNVSTLELGDSALYLCASSRSGSAQETQYFGPGTRLLVL.

In its sample, this clone was seen many times. The chain joins TRBV5-5 to TRBJ1-5, with 7 positions matching TRBD1. This CDR3 is 14 amino acids long. Germline V gives CDR1 SGHKS, CDR2 YYEKEE (reference sequence). Losses at the gene ends were 1 base for V and 6 bases for J; bases not matched to a gene: 4. CDR3 sequence (DNA): TGTGCCAGCAGCTTGATCGACAGGGCTCAGCCCCAGCATTTT. Amino acids: CASSLIDRAQPQHF.

This clone was seen only a few times. The V and J genes are TRBV6-2 or TRBV6-3 and TRBJ1-2, with D hard to call. CDR1 MNHEY and CDR2 SVGEGT come from the germline V gene. The V and J ends lost 7 bases and 2 bases respectively, with 14 bases between them. CDR3 size: 14 residues. The CDR3 DNA sequence: TGTGCCAGCACTTTAATGCCGGGGAACTATGGCTACACCTTC. It yields the protein CASTLMPGNYGYTF.

Concerning this clone itself: A much larger clonotype is one base distant, so this may be a read error. J is TRBJ2-2 and V is TRBV30, with D uncertain. Germline V gives CDR1 GTSNPN, CDR2 SVGIG (reference sequence). The CDR3 is 13 amino acids. V was pared by 0 bases and J by 9 bases, with 11 bases between. This CDR3 is CAWSVGLTWELFF. The CDR3 DNA reads TGTGCCTGGAGTGTCGGTTTAACCTGGGAGCTGTTTTTT.

In regard to this clone: This may arise from a read error, as a much more abundant clone is one base away. V gene TRBV9 combines with J gene TRBJ2-1; D may be TRBD1 or TRBD2 (5 bases each). V was trimmed by 6 bases and J by 9 bases, leaving 19 bases between them. The CDR3 is 14 amino acids. CDR1 is SGDLS and CDR2 is YYNGEE in the germline V gene. The CDR3 loop is CASILRRWGSEQFF. CDR3 DNA sequence: TGTGCCAGCATCCTCCGTAGGTGGGGGAGTGAGCAGTTCTTC.

This clone was found many times. The CDR3 spells CASGSATGGGGYTF. CDR3 sequence (DNA): TGTGCTAGTGGTTCAGCGACAGGGGGCGGTGGCTACACCTTC. This chain connects TRBV12-5 to TRBJ1-2; TRBD1 aligns across 10 bases. The CDR3 sequence is 14 residues long. Looked up from germline, CDR1 is LGHNT and CDR2 is FRNRAP. After removal of 4 bases from V and 7 bases from J, the junction contained 6 bases not matched to a gene.

Many counts were recorded for this clone. This rearrangement joins TRBV6-4 to TRBJ2-1, with 8 bases lining up with TRBD2. Germline loops: CDR1 MRHNA, CDR2 SNTAGT. There are 16 residues in the CDR3. V lost 5 bases to trimming and J lost 0 bases; unmatched junction nucleotides: 6. The DNA of the CDR3 is TGTGCCAGCAGTAGGGCCAGCGGGAGCTCCTACAATGAGCAGTTCTTC. Translation: CASSRASGSSYNEQFF.

This clone showed up many times. This chain connects TRBV28 to TRBJ2-1; 11 nucleotides match TRBD1. This CDR3 spans 15 amino acids. With 6 bases clipped from V and 8 bases from J, the junction kept 9 bases outside the gene matches. Germline V gene lookup returns CDR1 MDHEN and CDR2 SYDVKM. CDR3 amino acids: CASRRDRGVRDEQFF. DNA of the CDR3: TGTGCCAGCAGAAGGGACAGGGGGGTTCGGGATGAGCAGTTCTTC.